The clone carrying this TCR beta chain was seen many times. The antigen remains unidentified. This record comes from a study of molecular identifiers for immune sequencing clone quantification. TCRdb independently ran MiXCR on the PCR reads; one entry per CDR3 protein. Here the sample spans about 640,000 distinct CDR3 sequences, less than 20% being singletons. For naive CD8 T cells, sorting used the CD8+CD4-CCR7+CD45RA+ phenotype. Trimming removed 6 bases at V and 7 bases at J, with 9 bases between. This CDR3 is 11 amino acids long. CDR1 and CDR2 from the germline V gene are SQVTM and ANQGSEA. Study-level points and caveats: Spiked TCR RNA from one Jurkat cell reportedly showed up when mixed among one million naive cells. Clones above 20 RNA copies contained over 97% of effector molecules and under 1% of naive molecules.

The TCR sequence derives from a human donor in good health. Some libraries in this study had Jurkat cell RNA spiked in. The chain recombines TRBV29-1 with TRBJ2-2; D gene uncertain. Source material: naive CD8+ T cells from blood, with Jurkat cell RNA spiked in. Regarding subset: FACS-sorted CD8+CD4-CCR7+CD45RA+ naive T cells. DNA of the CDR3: TGCAGCGTCCGCGCTCGCGGGGAGCTGTTTTTT. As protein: CSVRARGELFF.